This T cell receptor beta chain was recorded in a study of T-cell reconstitution after alpha-beta-depleted transplantation in children. Study-level results: Some patients owed their high day-60 TCRbeta diversity to surviving recipient T cells and thymic progenitors.

On this clonotype itself: The antigen remains undetermined.

The CDR3 has 16 amino acids. V dropped 5 bases and J dropped 1; count of bases not matched to a gene: 8. Germline CDR1 reads SGHVS; CDR2 reads FNYEAQ. Preparing the TCRbeta library involved the use of unique molecular identifiers. Each CDR3 protein gets one entry after TCRdb re-called the PCR reads with MiXCR. There are approximately 980,000 distinct CDR3 sequences in the sample; about 29% occur only once, and about 28% lies in the top ten. The specimen comprised PBMCs, mostly from graft donor cells, sampled 360 days after TCRalphabeta/CD19-depleted stem cell transplant. The rearrangement links TRBV7-6 to TRBJ2-1; 7 nucleotides align to TRBD2. The origin of this receptor is a boy in the first two years of life who had a stem cell transplant for SCID, so the T cells may come from the graft donor. CDR3 protein: CASSPRGDFSYNEQFF. The CDR3 bases are TGTGCCAGCAGCCCCCGGGGGGACTTTTCCTACAATGAGCAGTTCTTC.